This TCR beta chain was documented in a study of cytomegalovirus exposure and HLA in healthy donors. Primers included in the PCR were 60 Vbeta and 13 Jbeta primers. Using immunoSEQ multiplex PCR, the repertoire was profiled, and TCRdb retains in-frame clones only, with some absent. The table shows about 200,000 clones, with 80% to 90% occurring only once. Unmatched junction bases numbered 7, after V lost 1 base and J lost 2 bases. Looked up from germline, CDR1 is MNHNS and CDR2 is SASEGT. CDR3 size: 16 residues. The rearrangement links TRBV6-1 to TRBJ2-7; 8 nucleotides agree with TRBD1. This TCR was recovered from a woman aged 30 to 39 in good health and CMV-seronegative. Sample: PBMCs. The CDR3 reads CASSEVDRGRAYEQYF. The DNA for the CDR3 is TGTGCCAGCAGTGAAGTTGACAGGGGAAGAGCCTACGAGCAGTACTTC.